The next 27 T cell receptor beta chains were all read from a single sample in a study of T cell repertoires in cytomegalovirus infection. TCRdb called the reads again in MiXCR, with one record for every CDR3 protein. The sample consists of 740,000 or so distinct CDR3 sequences, 35% of them appearing once. Sequencing was done on a sample of PBMCs. Receptors originate from a human donor in good health (CMV status not recorded). Some clones in this sample may be carry-over from other donors' samples.

The J gene is TRBJ2-1, the V gene TRBV12-3 or TRBV12-4; TRBD2 matches 8 bases. J gave up 6 bases and V 3 bases, and 7 bases lay outside the gene matches. This CDR3 region has 15 residues. CDR3 protein: CASSFLLAGSNEQFF. In nucleotides, the CDR3 is TGTGCCAGCAGTTTTCTGCTAGCGGGCTCCAATGAGCAGTTCTTC.

The genes are TRBV3-1 and TRBJ1-5; TRBD1 aligns across 8 bases. V lost 1 base to trimming and J lost 3 bases; unmatched junction nucleotides: 2. Germline values: CDR1 LGHDT, CDR2 YNNKEL (reference sequence). This CDR3 comprises 15 residues. The CDR3 reads CASSQGQGYNQPQHF. In nucleotides, the CDR3 is TGTGCCAGCAGCCAAGGACAGGGGTACAATCAGCCCCAGCATTTT.

The J gene is TRBJ1-5, the V gene TRBV6-2 or TRBV6-3; D is unclear. The CDR3 loop spans 17 amino acids. Germline values: CDR1 MNHEY, CDR2 SVGEGT. Trimming left V 0 bases short and J 3 bases short, with 15 bases between. CDR3 DNA sequence: TGTGCCAGCAGTTACTCAGCCTTCGCAGACGCCAATCAGCCCCAGCATTTT. Amino acid sequence: CASSYSAFADANQPQHF.

This clonotype has more than one count but fewer than ten. V gene TRBV7-2 combines with J gene TRBJ2-7, with 9 bases identical to TRBD2. V trimming: 5 bases; J trimming: 2 bases; junction bases outside the gene matches: 4. CDR3 length equals 14 residues. The V gene's germline CDR1 is SGHTA and CDR2 FQGNSA. CDR3 sequence: CASSRTSAAYEQYF. The CDR3 DNA reads as TGTGCCAGCAGCCGGACTAGCGCGGCCTACGAGCAGTACTTC.

The chain couples TRBV6-5 to TRBJ1-4, with 7 bases lining up with TRBD1. V was pared by 5 bases and J by 4 bases, with 22 bases of the junction left unmatched. From germline, CDR1 is MNHEY and CDR2 SVGAGI. The CDR3 loop spans 20 amino acids. CDR3 residues: CASSPTHRGATVGNNEKLFF. DNA for the CDR3: TGTGCCAGCAGTCCTACTCACAGGGGTGCAACCGTTGGGAATAATGAAAAACTGTTTTTT.

The chain recombines TRBV7-2 with TRBJ2-1, with 10 bases matching TRBD2. This CDR3 comprises 16 residues. J was trimmed by 7 bases and V by 1 base; bases with no gene match: 7. Germline-derived CDR1 and CDR2 are SGHTA and FQGNSA. The CDR3 DNA is TGTGCCAGCAGCTTAGAACCAGCGGGGGGGGGTAATGAGCAGTTCTTC. This translates into CASSLEPAGGGNEQFF.

The chain links TRBV19 to TRBJ2-5; D gene uncertain. The germline gives CDR1 LNHDA, CDR2 SQIVND (reference sequence). CDR3 length: 13 amino acids. V lost 5 bases to trimming and J lost 0 bases, with 7 bases between them. CDR3 coding DNA: TGTGCCAGTAGTTCTAGTAACCAAGAGACCCAGTACTTC. This sequence encodes CASSSSNQETQYF.

V is TRBV4-1 and J is TRBJ2-5, with 11 nucleotides matching TRBD1. V shed 1 base and J 4 bases; nucleotides not matched to a gene: 2. Germline-derived CDR1 and CDR2 are MGHRA and YSYEKL. The CDR3 is made up of 15 amino acids. CDR3 region: CASSQGDRGTETQYF. As DNA, the CDR3 is TGCGCCAGCAGCCAAGGGGACAGGGGGACAGAGACCCAGTACTTC.

This rearrangement joins TRBV11-2 to TRBJ2-5, with D possibly TRBD2 on 5 matching bases. Germline CDR1 reads SGHAT; CDR2 reads FQNNGV. Trimming took 7 bases from V and 2 from J, leaving 17 bases between them. CDR3 length equals 15 residues. The CDR3 protein is CASTSSPTPQETQYF. In DNA form, the CDR3 reads TGTGCCAGCACTAGCAGCCCCACCCCTCAAGAGACCCAGTACTTC.

This clonotype was observed a handful of times. The V and J genes are TRBV6-1 and TRBJ1-1; 12 nucleotides agree with TRBD1. This CDR3 comprises 15 residues. CDR1 and CDR2 from the germline V gene are MNHNS and SASEGT. V shed 3 bases and J 6 bases; nucleotides not matched to a gene: 5. CDR3 region: CASSDLGQGAAEAFF. CDR3 nucleotide sequence: TGTGCCAGCAGTGATCTGGGACAGGGGGCCGCTGAAGCTTTCTTT.

This clonotype was detected a few times. The chain uses TRBV28 and TRBJ2-7; 7 nucleotides line up with TRBD2. Trimming removed 5 bases from V and 3 bases from J; junction bases left unmatched: 7. Looked up from germline, CDR1 is MDHEN and CDR2 is SYDVKM. The CDR3 totals 14 residues. CDR3 loop: CASSPGGIGYEQYF. In DNA form, the CDR3 reads TGTGCCAGCAGTCCCGGGGGGATCGGCTACGAGCAGTACTTC.

The DNA for the CDR3 is TGTGCCAGTAGTATAGATCTAGGTGGCAATCAGCCCCAGCATTTT. Residues: CASSIDLGGNQPQHF. This chain links TRBV19 with TRBJ1-5; D remains unclear. The germline V and J ends were trimmed by 0 bases and 2 bases, with 8 bases remaining between them. Germline CDR1 LNHDA, CDR2 SQIVND (reference sequence). This CDR3 contains 15 residues. The full variable domain, with the rest looked up from reference TRBV19 and TRBJ1-5, is DGGITQSPKYLFRKEGQNVTLSCEQNLNHDAMYWYRQDPGQGLRLIYYSQIVNDFQKGDIAEGYSVSREKKESFPLTVTSAQKNPTAFYLCASSIDLGGNQPQHFGDGTRLSIL.

This clonotype was counted between two and nine times. The chain carries TRBV7-9 and TRBJ1-2; TRBD1 matches 10 bases. This CDR3 spans 14 amino acids. With 7 bases clipped from V and 7 bases from J, the junction kept 9 bases outside the gene matches. Germline values: CDR1 SEHNR, CDR2 FQNEAQ (reference sequence). This CDR3 reads CASTLTGGVGGYTF. DNA of the CDR3: TGTGCCAGCACCCTGACAGGGGGCGTTGGTGGCTACACCTTC.

J is TRBJ2-1 and V is TRBV4-2, with D unresolved. The germline CDR1 and CDR2 sequences are LGHNA and YNFKEQ. The CDR3 sequence is 17 residues long. V shed 2 bases and J shed 7 bases, with 21 bases lying between them. The CDR3 protein is CASSQSTGLSYGNEQFF. The CDR3 nucleotides are TGTGCCAGCAGCCAAAGCACTGGTCTTAGCTATGGGAATGAGCAGTTCTTC.

In its sample, this clonotype was seen many times. The rearrangement uses TRBV7-2 and TRBJ1-6, with D uncertain. CDR1 SGHTA and CDR2 FQGNSA come from the germline V gene. This CDR3 comprises 13 residues. V was pared by 8 bases and J by 9 bases, with 14 bases between. In nucleotides, the CDR3 is TGTGCCAGCGGCGAATCCTTAGGTTCACCCCTCCACTTT. It encodes CASGESLGSPLHF.

In regard to this clonotype: The CDR3 ends on some other residue instead of the conserved phenylalanine or tryptophan, so this is likely a read error. This chain connects TRBV25-1 to TRBJ2-1; a possible D gene is TRBD1 (5 bases). CDR1 is MGHDK, CDR2 SYGVNS, per germline. V was cut by 6 bases and J by 3 bases, with 9 bases left in between. The CDR3 loop spans 13 amino acids. CDR3 amino acids: CASSSDSYNEQFY. In DNA, the CDR3 is TGTGCCAGCAGCAGCGACAGCTACAATGAGCAGTTCTAC.

This chain uses TRBV20-1 with TRBJ1-5; D gene unclear. Trimming left V 1 base short and J 6 bases short, with 7 bases between. The CDR3 spans 12 residues. Per the germline V gene, CDR1 is DFQATT and CDR2 is SNEGSKA (reference sequence). CDR3 amino acids: CSARVGSQPQHF. CDR3 nucleotides: TGCAGTGCTAGAGTGGGGTCTCAGCCCCAGCATTTT.

This clonotype was found a few times. This rearrangement joins TRBV20-1 to TRBJ2-7; D could derive from TRBD1 or TRBD2 (6 bases each). The V gene's germline CDR1 is DFQATT and CDR2 SNEGSKA (reference sequence). The CDR3 length is 17 residues. V lost 4 bases and J lost 4, with 26 bases in between. This CDR3 is CSATSPIGGNGVYEQYF. As DNA, the CDR3 is TGCAGTGCTACCTCGCCGATAGGGGGGAATGGGGTTTACGAGCAGTACTTC.

The chain has TRBV29-1 and TRBJ1-1, with D perhaps matching TRBD1 (5 bases). CDR1 is SQVTM, CDR2 ANQGSEA, per germline. The CDR3 sequence is 11 residues long. Trimming stripped 0 bases from V and 8 bases from J, with 7 bases between. CDR3 sequence reads: CSVEDDSEAFF. The CDR3 nucleotides read TGCAGCGTTGAAGACGACAGCGAAGCTTTCTTT.

The chain uses TRBV29-1 and TRBJ2-3; D gene ambiguous. V lost 5 bases, J lost 1 base, and 16 bases lay in between. CDR3 length: 15 amino acids. Germline-derived CDR1 and CDR2 are SQVTM and ANQGSEA. In nucleotides, the CDR3 is TGCAGCGTTCTTCCTCCATCGGGTGGCACAGATACGCAGTATTTT. Translation: CSVLPPSGGTDTQYF.

The CDR3 region is CASSFLTGGPGVYF. The CDR3 DNA reads as TGTGCCAGCAGCTTTTTAACGGGAGGCCCTGGAGTCTACTTC. The chain employs TRBV7-2 and TRBJ2-5, with 7 bases fitting TRBD2. V trimming: 3 bases; J trimming: 14 bases; junction bases outside the gene matches: 15. This CDR3 contains 14 residues. Per germline, CDR1 SGHTA and CDR2 FQGNSA.

CDR3 DNA sequence: TGCGCCAGCAGCTTGCCGACGGGCTCTGGAAACACCATATATTTT. This encodes CASSLPTGSGNTIYF. The rearrangement uses TRBV5-1 and TRBJ1-3; unclear D gene. Germline lookup yields CDR1 SGHRS and CDR2 YFSETQ. CDR3 length: 15 amino acids. Trimming left V 1 base short and J 0 bases short, with 8 bases between.

A note on this clonotype: This may stem from a read error, because a much larger clone lies one nucleotide away. The chain combines TRBV7-2 with TRBJ1-3; D gene unclear. This CDR3 is built from 15 residues. Germline V lookup: CDR1 SGHTA, CDR2 FQGNSA. Deletions cut 6 bases from V and 0 bases from J, with 12 bases between. CDR3 in amino acids: CASSFDPNSGNTIYF. CDR3 DNA: TGTGCCAGCAGTTTCGATCCGAACTCTGGAAACACCATATATTTT.

Concerning this clonotype itself: An end of the junction does not agree with germline; a read error may underlie this. The V gene is TRBV25-1, the J gene TRBJ2-7; 7 bases agree with TRBD1. Per germline, CDR1 MGHDK and CDR2 SYGVNS. CDR3 length: 14 amino acids. CDR3 in DNA: TGTGCCAGCAGTGCGGGGACAGACTCCGACGAGCAGTACTTC. It yields the protein CASSAGTDSDEQYF.

In its sample, this clonotype was seen a few times. This chain connects TRBV2 to TRBJ2-1; D not certain. Germline CDR1 is SNHLY and CDR2 is FYNNEI. This CDR3 spans 16 amino acids. V was shortened by 6 bases and J by 3 bases, with 18 bases between the two germline ends. This CDR3 reads CASRGLLSVGYNEQFF. The CDR3 DNA reads as TGTGCCAGCAGGGGCCTTTTGAGCGTTGGCTACAATGAGCAGTTCTTC.

The chain employs TRBV27 and TRBJ1-1; D is unclear. Germline V gives CDR1 MNHEY, CDR2 SMNVEV (reference sequence). The V end lost 5 bases, the J end lost 4 bases, and 17 bases lay between the germline ends. This CDR3 is built from 15 residues. The CDR3: CASSLSGIDGTEAFF. The CDR3 region has the DNA TGTGCCAGCAGTCTGTCGGGGATCGACGGCACTGAAGCTTTCTTT.

This chain connects TRBV20-1 to TRBJ2-6; 9 nucleotides match TRBD1. The ends lost 3 bases at V and 1 base at J; junction bases unmatched: 10. CDR3 size: 18 residues. The germline gives CDR1 DFQATT, CDR2 SNEGSKA (reference sequence). The CDR3 sequence: CSASSSTGGLSGANVLTF. The CDR3 DNA sequence: TGCAGTGCTAGTTCCTCGACAGGGGGGCTTTCTGGGGCCAACGTCCTGACTTTC.